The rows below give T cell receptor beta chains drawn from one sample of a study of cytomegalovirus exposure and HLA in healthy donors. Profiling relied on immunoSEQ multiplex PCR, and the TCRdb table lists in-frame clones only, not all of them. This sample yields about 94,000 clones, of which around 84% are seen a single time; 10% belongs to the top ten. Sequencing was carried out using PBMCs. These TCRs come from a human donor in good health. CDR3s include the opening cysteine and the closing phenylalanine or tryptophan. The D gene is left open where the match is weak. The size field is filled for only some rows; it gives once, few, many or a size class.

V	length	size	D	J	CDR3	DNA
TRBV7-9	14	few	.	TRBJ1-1	CASSSTSGGSEAFF	TGTGCCAGCAGCTCAACCTCGGGGGGATCTGAAGCTTTCTTT
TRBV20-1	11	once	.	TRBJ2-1	CSAFPYNEQFF	TGCAGTGCTTTCCCTTACAATGAGCAGTTCTTC
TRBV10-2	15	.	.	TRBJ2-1	CASSEIGRDGPEQFF	TGCGCCAGCAGTGAGATCGGGCGGGATGGGCCTGAGCAGTTCTTC
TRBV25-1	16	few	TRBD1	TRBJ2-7	CASSEGPGQGHEEQYF	TGTGCCAGCAGTGAAGGGCCGGGACAGGGTCATGAAGAGCAGTACTTC
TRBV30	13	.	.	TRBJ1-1	CAWSGERNTEAFF	TGTGCCTGGAGTGGAGAGAGGAACACTGAAGCTTTCTTT
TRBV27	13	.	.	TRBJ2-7	CASSLQGGHEQYF	TGTGCCAGCAGTTTACAGGGCGGTCACGAGCAGTACTTC
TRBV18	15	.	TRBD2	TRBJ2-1	CASSPQAGGTNEQFF	TGTGCCAGCTCCCCTCAAGCGGGAGGAACCAATGAGCAGTTCTTC
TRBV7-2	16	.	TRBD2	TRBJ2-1	CASSIGTSGGNSLGFF	TGTGCCAGCAGCATTGGGACTAGCGGGGGTAATTCATTGGGGTTCTTC
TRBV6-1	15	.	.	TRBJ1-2	CASRANRVEGYGYTF	TGTGCCAGCAGGGCCAACAGGGTGGAAGGCTATGGCTACACCTTC
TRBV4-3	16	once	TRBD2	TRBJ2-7	CASSQDGGAGDFEQYF	TGCGCCAGCAGCCAAGATGGTGGAGCGGGGGATTTCGAGCAGTACTTC
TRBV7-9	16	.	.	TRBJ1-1	CASSFGGAGRDAEAFF	TGTGCCAGCAGCTTTGGGGGAGCGGGGAGGGACGCTGAAGCTTTCTTT
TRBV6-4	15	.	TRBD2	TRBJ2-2	CASSENSGGTGELFF	TGTGCCAGCAGTGAGAATAGCGGGGGCACCGGGGAGCTGTTTTTT
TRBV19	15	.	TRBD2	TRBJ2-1	CASSMKLAGSYEQFF	TGTGCCAGTAGTATGAAGCTAGCGGGATCGTATGAGCAGTTCTTC
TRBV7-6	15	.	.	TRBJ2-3	CASSADRPRGDTQYF	TGTGCCAGCAGCGCCGACCGGCCCCGGGGGGATACGCAGTATTTT
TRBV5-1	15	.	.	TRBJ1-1	CASRVQAGANTEAFF	TGCGCCAGCAGAGTGCAGGCTGGGGCCAACACTGAAGCTTTCTTT
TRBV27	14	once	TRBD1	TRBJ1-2	CASSSPDRGNGYTF	TGTGCCAGCAGTTCTCCGGACAGGGGGAATGGCTACACCTTC
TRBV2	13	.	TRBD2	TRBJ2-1	CASRGGSAGEQFF	TGTGCCAGCAGGGGGGGGTCCGCGGGTGAGCAGTTCTTC
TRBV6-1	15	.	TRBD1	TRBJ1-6	CASSNRDRGLSPLHF	TGTGCCAGCAGTAACCGGGACAGGGGGCTCTCACCCCTCCACTTT
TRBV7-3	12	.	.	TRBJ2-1	CASGVAYNEQFF	TGTGCCAGCGGAGTCGCCTACAATGAGCAGTTCTTC
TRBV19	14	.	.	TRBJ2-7	CASSEGPNSYEQYF	TGTGCCAGTAGTGAGGGCCCTAACTCCTACGAGCAGTACTTC
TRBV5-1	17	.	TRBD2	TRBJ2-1	CASSPWGSGSSYNEQFF	TGCGCCAGCAGCCCTTGGGGTAGCGGGAGCTCCTACAATGAGCAGTTCTTC
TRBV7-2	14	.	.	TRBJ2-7	CASNRGGNLYEQYF	TGTGCCAGCAACAGAGGAGGGAACCTATACGAGCAGTACTTC
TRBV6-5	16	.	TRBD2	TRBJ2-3	CASSYGTSGTTDTQYF	TGTGCCAGCAGTTACGGGACTAGCGGGACCACAGATACGCAGTATTTT
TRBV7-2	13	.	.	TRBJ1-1	CASTLGVNTEAFF	TGTGCCAGCACCCTCGGGGTGAACACTGAAGCTTTCTTT
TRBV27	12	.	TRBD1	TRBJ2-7	CASSDRGNEQYF	TGTGCCAGCAGCGACAGGGGCAACGAGCAGTACTTC
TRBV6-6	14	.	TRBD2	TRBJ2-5	CASSRTSGQETQYF	TGTGCCAGCAGCCGCACTAGCGGCCAAGAGACCCAGTACTTC
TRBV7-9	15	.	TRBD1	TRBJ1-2	CASSPETGGYYGYTF	TGTGCCAGCAGCCCAGAGACAGGGGGCTACTATGGCTACACCTTC
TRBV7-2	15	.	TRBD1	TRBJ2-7	CASSRRTGRSYEQYF	TGTGCCAGCAGCCGACGGACAGGGAGAAGCTACGAGCAGTACTTC
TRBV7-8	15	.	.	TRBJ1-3	CASSFQGSSGNTIYF	TGTGCCAGCAGCTTCCAGGGGAGCTCTGGAAACACCATATATTTT
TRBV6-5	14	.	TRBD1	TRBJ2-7	CASRRQGPSYEQYF	TGTGCCAGCAGAAGACAGGGACCCTCCTACGAGCAGTACTTC
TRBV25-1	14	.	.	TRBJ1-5	CASSEIGINQPQHF	TGTGCCAGCAGTGAGATTGGCATCAATCAGCCCCAGCATTTT
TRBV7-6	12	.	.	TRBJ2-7	CASSLKNYEQYF	TGTGCCAGCAGCCTAAAGAACTACGAGCAGTACTTC
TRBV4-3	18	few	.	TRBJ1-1	CASSQDRARRSRNTEAFF	TGCGCCAGCAGCCAAGATCGTGCCAGGAGGTCGCGGAACACTGAAGCTTTCTTT
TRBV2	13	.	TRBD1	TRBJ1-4	CAGKQGNNEKLFF	TGTGCCGGGAAACAGGGGAATAATGAAAAACTGTTTTTT
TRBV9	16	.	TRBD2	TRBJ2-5	CASSRLAGGLQETQYF	TGTGCCAGCAGCAGATTAGCGGGAGGCCTCCAAGAGACCCAGTACTTC
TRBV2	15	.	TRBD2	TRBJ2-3	CASSERRGGADTQYF	TGTGCCAGCAGTGAAAGGCGCGGGGGGGCAGATACGCAGTATTTT
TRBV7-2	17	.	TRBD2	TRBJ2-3	CASSPSPREDLTDTQYF	TGTGCCAGCAGCCCCTCCCCGCGGGAGGACCTCACAGATACGCAGTATTTT
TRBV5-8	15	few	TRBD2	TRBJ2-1	CASSLGSGTYNEQFF	TGTGCCAGCAGCTTGGGTAGCGGGACCTACAATGAGCAGTTCTTC
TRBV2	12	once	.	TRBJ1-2	CASGDSNYGYTF	TGTGCCAGCGGGGACTCTAACTATGGCTACACCTTC
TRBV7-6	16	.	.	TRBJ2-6	CASSLAHTSGANVLTF	TGTGCCAGCAGCTTAGCCCACACCTCTGGGGCCAACGTCCTGACTTTC
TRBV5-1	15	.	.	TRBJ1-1	CASSLLPGKDTEAFF	TGCGCCAGCAGCTTGCTGCCAGGGAAAGACACTGAAGCTTTCTTT
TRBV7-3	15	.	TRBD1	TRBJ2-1	CASSPWTGSRNEQFF	TGTGCCAGCAGCCCGTGGACAGGGTCGCGCAATGAGCAGTTCTTC
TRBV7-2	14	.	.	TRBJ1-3	CASSLRGGGNTIYF	TGTGCCAGCAGCTTAAGGGGAGGTGGAAACACCATATATTTT
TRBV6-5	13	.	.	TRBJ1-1	CASSLGVNTEAFF	TGTGCCAGCAGTCTCGGGGTGAACACTGAAGCTTTCTTT
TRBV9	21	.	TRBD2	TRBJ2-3	CASSVPSTGTSGATSTDTQYF	TGTGCCAGCAGCGTACCTTCCACCGGGACTAGCGGGGCAACTAGCACAGATACGCAGTATTTT
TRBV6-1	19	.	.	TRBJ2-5	CASSEAVGSDRVGRETQYF	TGTGCCAGCAGTGAAGCGGTCGGTAGCGATCGGGTTGGAAGGGAGACCCAGTACTTC
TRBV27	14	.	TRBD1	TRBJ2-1	CASSLFPQQGMEFF	TGTGCCAGCAGTTTATTCCCACAACAGGGGATGGAGTTCTTC
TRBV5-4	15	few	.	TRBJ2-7	CASSGPVPAAYEQYF	TGTGCCAGCAGCGGGCCAGTTCCAGCGGCCTACGAGCAGTACTTC
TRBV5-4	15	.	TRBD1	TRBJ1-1	CASSLGGQMNTEAFF	TGTGCCAGCAGCTTGGGGGGACAGATGAACACTGAAGCTTTCTTT